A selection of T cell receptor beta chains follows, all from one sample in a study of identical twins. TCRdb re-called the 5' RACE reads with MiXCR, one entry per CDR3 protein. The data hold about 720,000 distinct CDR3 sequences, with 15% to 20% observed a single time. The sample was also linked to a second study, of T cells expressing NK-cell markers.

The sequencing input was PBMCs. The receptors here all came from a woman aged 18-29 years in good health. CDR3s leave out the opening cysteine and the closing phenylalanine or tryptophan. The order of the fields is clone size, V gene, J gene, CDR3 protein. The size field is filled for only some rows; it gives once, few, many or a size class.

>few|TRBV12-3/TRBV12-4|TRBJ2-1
ASSQTSVGNEQF
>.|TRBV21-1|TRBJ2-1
ASRPAGTSGGGEQF
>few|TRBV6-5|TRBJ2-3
ASSFYEGTDTQY
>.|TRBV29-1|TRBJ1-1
SVESYSNTEAF
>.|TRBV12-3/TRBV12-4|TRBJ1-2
ASSPWDREGHGYT
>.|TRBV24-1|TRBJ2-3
ATSDGGPDTQY
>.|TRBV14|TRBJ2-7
ASSPPGSGNEQY
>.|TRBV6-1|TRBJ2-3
ASSAYSGGGNTQY
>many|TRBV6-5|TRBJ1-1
ASSYSALLPTEAF
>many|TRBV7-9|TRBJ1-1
ASSLRAPGTEAF
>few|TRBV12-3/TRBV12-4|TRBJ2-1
ASRASDSSLASSYNEQF
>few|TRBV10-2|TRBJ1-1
ASSEGDRVRSNTEAF
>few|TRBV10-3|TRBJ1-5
AISESGDRGLRQPQH
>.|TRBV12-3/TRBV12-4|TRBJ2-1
ASTKAGGDNEQF
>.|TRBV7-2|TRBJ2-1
ASSLAGMGYNEQF
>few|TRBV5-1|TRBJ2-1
ASSWGTAQNEQF
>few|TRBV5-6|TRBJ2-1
ASSWAVGPYNEQF
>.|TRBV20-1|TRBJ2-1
SANLRVLGEQF
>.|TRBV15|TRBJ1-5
ATSRAGGGSQPQH
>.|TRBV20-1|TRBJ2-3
SARDQGNRGY
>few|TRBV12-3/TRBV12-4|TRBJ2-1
ASSFSGGNEQF
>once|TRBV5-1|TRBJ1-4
ASSLLGGENEKLF
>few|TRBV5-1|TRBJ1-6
ASSLAADNSPLH
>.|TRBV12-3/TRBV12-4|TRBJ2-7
ASSLSISDYEQY
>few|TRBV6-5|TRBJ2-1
ASSWATSGIGNEQF
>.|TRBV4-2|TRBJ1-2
ASSQDLTQGYGYT
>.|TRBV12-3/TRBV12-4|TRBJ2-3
ASSLAATSTDTQY
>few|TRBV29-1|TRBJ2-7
SVDSGTGGNEQY
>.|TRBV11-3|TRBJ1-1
ASSNGYMNTEAF
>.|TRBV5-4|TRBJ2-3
ASSLAGRDTLDTQY
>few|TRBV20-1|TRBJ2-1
SVVRVHEQF
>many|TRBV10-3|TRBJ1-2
ATTIKGRTYGYT